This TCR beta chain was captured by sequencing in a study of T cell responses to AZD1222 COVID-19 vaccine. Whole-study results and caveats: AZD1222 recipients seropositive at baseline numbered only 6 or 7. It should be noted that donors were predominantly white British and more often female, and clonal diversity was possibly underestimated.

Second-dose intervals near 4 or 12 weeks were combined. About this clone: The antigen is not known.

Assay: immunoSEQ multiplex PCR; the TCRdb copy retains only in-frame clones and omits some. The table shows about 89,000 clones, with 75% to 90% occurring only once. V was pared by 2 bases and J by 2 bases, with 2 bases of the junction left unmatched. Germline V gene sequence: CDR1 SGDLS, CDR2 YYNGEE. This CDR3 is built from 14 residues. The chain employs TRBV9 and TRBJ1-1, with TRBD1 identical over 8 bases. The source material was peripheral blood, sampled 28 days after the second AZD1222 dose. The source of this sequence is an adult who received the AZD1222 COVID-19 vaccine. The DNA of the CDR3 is TGTGCCAGCAGCGTTGGGACAGGAAACACTGAAGCTTTCTTT. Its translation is CASSVGTGNTEAFF.